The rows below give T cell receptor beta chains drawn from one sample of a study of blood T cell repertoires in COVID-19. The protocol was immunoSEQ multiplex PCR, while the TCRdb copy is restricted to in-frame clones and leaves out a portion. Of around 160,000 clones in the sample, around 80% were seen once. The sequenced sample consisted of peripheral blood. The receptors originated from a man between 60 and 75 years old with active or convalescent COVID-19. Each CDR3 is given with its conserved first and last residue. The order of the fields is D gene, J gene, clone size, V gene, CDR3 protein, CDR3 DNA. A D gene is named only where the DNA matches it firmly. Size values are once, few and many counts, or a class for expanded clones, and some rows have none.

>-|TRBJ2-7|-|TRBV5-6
CASSLQGGIYEQYF
TGTGCCAGCAGCTTGCAAGGAGGAATCTACGAGCAGTACTTC
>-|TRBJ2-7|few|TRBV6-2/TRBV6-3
CASSKLRDISYEQYF
TGTGCCAGCAGCAAGTTGAGGGACATCTCCTACGAGCAGTACTTC
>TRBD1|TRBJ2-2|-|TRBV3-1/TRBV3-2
CASSQPGQGVAGELFF
TGTGCCAGCAGCCAACCGGGACAGGGGGTCGCCGGGGAGCTGTTTTTT
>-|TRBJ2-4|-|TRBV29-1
CSVRTGGRNIQYF
TGCAGCGTTCGGACAGGAGGGCGAAACATTCAGTACTTC
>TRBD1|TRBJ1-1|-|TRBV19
CASRTQGGGTEAFF
TGTGCCAGTAGAACACAGGGGGGAGGCACTGAAGCTTTCTTT
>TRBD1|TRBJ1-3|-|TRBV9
CASSVTGAGNTIYF
TGTGCCAGCAGCGTTACAGGGGCCGGAAACACCATATATTTT
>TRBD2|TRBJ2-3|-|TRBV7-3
CASSLTGTSGSIDTQYF
TGTGCCAGCAGCTTAACGGGGACTAGCGGGAGTATAGATACGCAGTATTTT
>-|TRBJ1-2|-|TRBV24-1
CATSAGDSSLTF
TGTGCCACCAGTGCCGGGGATTCTTCTTTGACCTTC
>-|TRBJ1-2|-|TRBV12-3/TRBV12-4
CASSLLDYGYTF
TGTGCCAGCAGTTTATTAGACTATGGCTACACCTTC
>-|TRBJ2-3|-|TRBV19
CASSISLLTGDTQYF
TGTGCCAGTAGTATATCCCTATTGACTGGAGATACGCAGTATTTT
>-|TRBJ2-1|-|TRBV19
CASSIAGSYNEQFF
TGTGCCAGTAGTATAGCGGGCTCCTACAATGAGCAGTTCTTC
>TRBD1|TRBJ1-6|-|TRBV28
CASSWQGAHNSPLHF
TGTGCCAGCAGTTGGCAGGGGGCCCATAATTCACCCCTCCACTTT
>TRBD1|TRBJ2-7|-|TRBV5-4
CASSLGQGQDEQYF
TGTGCCAGCAGCTTGGGACAGGGCCAGGACGAGCAGTACTTC
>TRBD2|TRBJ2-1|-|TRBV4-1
CASSRPGTSRYNEQFF
TGCGCCAGCAGCCGCCCCGGGACTAGCAGATACAATGAGCAGTTCTTC
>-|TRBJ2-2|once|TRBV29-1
CSAEGVFSGRISGELFF
TGCAGCGCTGAAGGGGTTTTTTCGGGTAGGATTAGCGGGGAGCTGTTTTTT
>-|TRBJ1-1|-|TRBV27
CASSFPGGTEAFF
TGTGCCAGCAGTTTCCCCGGGGGGACTGAAGCTTTCTTT
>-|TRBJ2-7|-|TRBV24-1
CAPKPPSRESYEQYF
TGTGCCCCCAAACCTCCTTCCAGGGAATCCTACGAGCAGTACTTC
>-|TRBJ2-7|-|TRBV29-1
CSAGAASSYEQYF
TGCAGCGCCGGAGCGGCGAGCTCCTACGAGCAGTACTTC
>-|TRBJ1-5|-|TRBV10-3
CAISESKGDNQPQHF
TGTGCCATCAGTGAGTCAAAAGGGGACAATCAGCCCCAGCATTTT
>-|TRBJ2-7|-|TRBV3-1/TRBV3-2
CASPDSSYEQYF
TGTGCCAGCCCGGACAGTTCCTACGAGCAGTACTTC
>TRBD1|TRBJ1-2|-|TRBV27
CASGYQTGVIYGYTF
TGTGCCAGCGGCTATCAGACAGGGGTAATCTATGGCTACACCTTC
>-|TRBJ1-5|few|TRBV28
CASSLRLGGNQPQHF
TGTGCCAGCAGTTTGCGACTGGGTGGCAATCAGCCCCAGCATTTT
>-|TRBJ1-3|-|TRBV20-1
CSASSGSGNTIYF
TGCAGTGCTAGTTCGGGCTCTGGAAACACCATATATTTT
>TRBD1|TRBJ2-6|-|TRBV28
CASSWSHEGAGANVLTF
TGTGCCAGCAGTTGGAGTCACGAGGGGGCGGGGGCCAACGTCCTGACTTTC
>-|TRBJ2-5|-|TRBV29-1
CSVDWSRRSGTQYF
TGCAGCGTTGACTGGTCGAGGAGATCTGGGACCCAGTACTTC
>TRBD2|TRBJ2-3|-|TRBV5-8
CASSFEASGSTDTQYF
TGTGCCAGCAGCTTCGAGGCTAGCGGTAGCACAGATACGCAGTATTTT
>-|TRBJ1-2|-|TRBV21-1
CASSRGVGGAWYGYTF
TGTGCCAGCAGCCGAGGGGTAGGGGGCGCATGGTATGGCTACACCTTC
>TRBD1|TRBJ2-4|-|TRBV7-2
CASSLGTGYQNIQYF
TGTGCCAGCAGCCTCGGGACAGGATATCAAAACATTCAGTACTTC
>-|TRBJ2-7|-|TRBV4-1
CASSQQGYEQYF
TGCGCCAGCAGCCAACAGGGCTACGAGCAGTACTTC
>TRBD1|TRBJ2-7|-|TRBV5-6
CASEKLGQAVHEQYF
TGTGCCAGCGAGAAACTGGGACAGGCTGTACACGAGCAGTACTTC
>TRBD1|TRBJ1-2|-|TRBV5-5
CASSLAPGQGSGYTF
TGTGCCAGCAGCTTGGCCCCGGGACAGGGATCTGGCTACACCTTC
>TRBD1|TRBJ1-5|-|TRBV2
CASSEWDSRAEMGQPQHF
TGTGCCAGCAGTGAATGGGACAGTCGCGCCGAGATGGGTCAGCCCCAGCATTTT
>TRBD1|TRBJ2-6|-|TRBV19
CASSIVTGGVPGANVLTF
TGTGCCAGTAGTATTGTGACAGGGGGCGTTCCTGGGGCCAACGTCCTGACTTTC
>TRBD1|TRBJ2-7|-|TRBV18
CASSRTGPAYEQYF
TGTGCCAGCTCACGGACAGGTCCTGCCTACGAGCAGTACTTC
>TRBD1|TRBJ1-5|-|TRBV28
CASSSPTGGLQPQHF
TGTGCCAGCAGTTCCCCAACAGGGGGCCTTCAGCCCCAGCATTTT
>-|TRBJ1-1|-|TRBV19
CASSRNRAVNTEAFF
TGTGCCAGTAGTAGAAACAGAGCCGTGAACACTGAAGCTTTCTTT
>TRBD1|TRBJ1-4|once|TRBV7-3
CASSQTGGPNEKLFF
TGTGCCAGCAGCCAGACAGGGGGCCCTAATGAAAAACTGTTTTTT
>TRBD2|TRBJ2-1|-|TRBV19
CASSIDLGTSGYNEQFF
TGTGCCAGTAGTATAGACCTCGGGACTAGCGGATACAATGAGCAGTTCTTC
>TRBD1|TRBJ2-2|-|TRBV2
CASSGQGIVTGELFF
TGTGCCAGCAGTGGACAGGGCATCGTCACCGGGGAGCTGTTTTTT
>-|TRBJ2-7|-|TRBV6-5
CASGRGKVPYEQYF
TGTGCCAGCGGGCGCGGGAAAGTCCCCTACGAGCAGTACTTC
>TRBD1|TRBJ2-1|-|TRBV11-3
CASSVTGVAYNEQFF
TGTGCCAGCAGCGTGACAGGGGTGGCCTACAATGAGCAGTTCTTC
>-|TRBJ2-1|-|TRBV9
CASSVAGSPFNEQFF
TGTGCCAGCAGCGTAGCGGGGTCCCCTTTCAATGAGCAGTTCTTC
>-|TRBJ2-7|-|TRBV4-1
CASSQGYSRGKPEQYF
TGCGCCAGCAGCCAAGGATACTCTCGGGGGAAACCCGAGCAGTACTTC
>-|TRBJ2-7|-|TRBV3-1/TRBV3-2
CASSLSQGGYEQYF
TGTGCCAGCAGCCTCAGCCAGGGGGGTTACGAGCAGTACTTC
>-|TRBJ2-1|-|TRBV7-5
CVKHGGEQFF
TGTGTCAAACACGGCGGGGAGCAGTTCTTC